The entry below describes one T cell receptor (beta chain). This specimen comes from a study of blood T cell repertoires in COVID-19. In the study overall: Nucleic acid was either cDNA or gDNA, and it came from T cells, B-cell-depleted T cells, or PBMCs.

Using immunoSEQ multiplex PCR, the repertoire was profiled, and TCRdb retains in-frame clones only, with some absent. The sample lists approximately 100,000 clones, roughly 89% occurring once. This CDR3 is built from 15 residues. Germline CDR1 is SGHAT and CDR2 is FQNNGV. Deletions cut 5 bases from V and 0 bases from J, with 11 bases between. The J gene is TRBJ2-1, the V gene TRBV11-2; D possibly corresponds to TRBD1 (5 bases). The sequence was obtained from a woman aged 80 or over with active COVID-19. The sequenced sample consisted of peripheral blood. This chain's CDR3 is CASSARGSSYNEQFF. The CDR3 DNA is TGTGCCAGCAGCGCTAGGGGTAGCTCCTACAATGAGCAGTTCTTC. Using reference TRBV11-2 and TRBJ2-1 for the parts outside the CDR3, the full variable domain is EAGVAQSPRYKIIEKRQSVAFWCNPISGHATLYWYQQILGQGPKLLIQFQNNGVVDDSQLPKDRFSAERLKGVDSTLKIQPAKLEDSAVYLCASSARGSSYNEQFFGPGTRLTVL.